This T cell receptor (beta chain) was sequenced in a study of blood T cell repertoires in COVID-19. The overall study: T cells, B-cell-depleted T cells, or PBMCs supplied cDNA or gDNA.

Deletions cut 3 bases from V and 7 bases from J, with 12 bases between. The CDR3 loop spans 13 amino acids. CDR1 and CDR2 from the germline V gene are SGHVS and FNYEAQ. The repertoire was sequenced with immunoSEQ multiplex PCR; TCRdb's copy has only in-frame clones and lacks some. The sample carries roughly 340,000 clones, around 89% recorded once. The V and J genes are TRBV7-6 and TRBJ1-2, with D hard to call. This receptor was taken from a man aged 18 to 29 who had recovered from COVID-19. The sequenced sample was PBMCs or T cells enriched from blood (not recorded which). The CDR3 here is CASSFGGAAGYTF. CDR3 bases: TGTGCCAGCAGCTTCGGTGGAGCGGCTGGCTACACCTTC.